A selection of T cell receptor beta chains follows, all from one sample in a study of OX40 agonist ivuxolimab in advanced cancers. Measured with immunoSEQ multiplex PCR; TCRdb has only the in-frame clones, and not every one. The sample lists tens of thousands of clones, about nine tenths seen once, with around 0.39% in the top ten. The sequencing used CD4+ or CD8+ T cells sorted from blood, collected in a trial of the OX40 agonist ivuxolimab. These TCRs come from an adult with an advanced solid tumor such as melanoma, head and neck, liver or kidney cancer. The CDR3 runs from the conserved cysteine through the conserved F or W. The D gene is left open where the match is weak. A clone size is listed for some rows: how often the clone was seen (once, few, many), or a class if it is expanded.

TRBJ1-4	.	TRBV7-9	.	TGTGCCAGCAGGCGCACCCAGGGCTTAGGTGAAAAACTGTTTTTT	CASRRTQGLGEKLFF
TRBJ2-1	few	TRBV12-5	.	TGTGCTAGTAGGGACCGGAGCTCCTACAATGAGCAGTTCTTC	CASRDRSSYNEQFF
TRBJ2-5	once	TRBV5-8	.	TGTGCCAGCAGCTTGAGTGCCCGGGAGACCCAGTACTTC	CASSLSARETQYF
TRBJ2-1	.	TRBV18	.	TGTGCCAGCTCACCACCGGGTAGCAAGGAGCAGTTCTTC	CASSPPGSKEQFF
TRBJ1-2	few	TRBV7-9	.	TGTGCCAGCAGCTTAGGCAGGGTTGGCTATGGCTACACCTTC	CASSLGRVGYGYTF
TRBJ2-2	.	TRBV7-9	TRBD1	TGTGCCAGCAGCCCGAGTCCCGGGACAGGGGCCCCTCCCGGGGAGCTGTTTTTT	CASSPSPGTGAPPGELFF
TRBJ2-7	.	TRBV14	TRBD2	TGTGCCAGCAGCCAAGAACTCTTCCCGGGACTACTAACTGACGAGCAGTACTTC	CASSQELFPGLLTDEQYF
TRBJ2-3	.	TRBV5-1	.	TGCGCCAGCAGCTTGCCTAGCACAGATACGCAGTATTTT	CASSLPSTDTQYF
TRBJ2-1	.	TRBV27	.	TGTGCCAGCAGTTTCTTCGGGCGGGTAATTACCTACAATGAGCAGTTCTTC	CASSFFGRVITYNEQFF
TRBJ2-3	once	TRBV7-9	TRBD2	TGTGCCAGCAGCTTGGGGACTAGCGGGGGGGCCGGAGATACGCAGTATTTT	CASSLGTSGGAGDTQYF
TRBJ1-1	.	TRBV19	.	TGTGCCAGTACTAGCTTGGTAGTCGGTAGGAACACTGAAGCTTTCTTT	CASTSLVVGRNTEAFF
TRBJ2-2	.	TRBV27	.	TGTGCCAGCAGGGGGTGGAACACCGGGGAGCTGTTTTTT	CASRGWNTGELFF
TRBJ2-5	.	TRBV11-2	.	TGTGCCAGCAGCTTATCCCCCACACAACAAGAGACCCAGTACTTC	CASSLSPTQQETQYF
TRBJ1-1	few	TRBV7-9	TRBD1	TGTGCCAGCAGACAAACAGGGGACACTGAAGCTTTCTTT	CASRQTGDTEAFF
TRBJ1-3	few	TRBV18	TRBD1	TGTGCCAGCTCACCTTATGGGACAGGATCTGGAAACACCATATATTTT	CASSPYGTGSGNTIYF
TRBJ2-3	.	TRBV7-7	TRBD2	TGTGCCAGCAGCTTTGGGCTAGCGGGAGGGGCAGATACGCAGTATTTT	CASSFGLAGGADTQYF
TRBJ1-6	.	TRBV30	TRBD1	TGTGCCTGGAGCAGAGACAGGGGACTACTACAGACCTATAATTCACCCCTCCACTTT	CAWSRDRGLLQTYNSPLHF
TRBJ1-5	.	TRBV19	TRBD1	TGTGCCAGTAGTAAAACAGGGGGCACTCAGCCCCAGCATTTT	CASSKTGGTQPQHF
TRBJ1-4	.	TRBV28	TRBD1	TGTGCCAGCAGCTCCGGACAGGGGGCGCGGGCTGAAAAACTGTTTTTT	CASSSGQGARAEKLFF
TRBJ1-1	.	TRBV5-4	.	TGTGCCAGCAGCTTGGTTAACACTGAAGCTTTCTTT	CASSLVNTEAFF
TRBJ2-7	.	TRBV27	.	TGTGCCAGCAGTTTCTTCGGGGGCCGATCCTACGAGCAGTACTTC	CASSFFGGRSYEQYF
TRBJ1-1	.	TRBV6-1	.	TGTGCCAGCATTAGGGGCGAGAACACTGAAGCTTTCTTT	CASIRGENTEAFF
TRBJ2-5	.	TRBV7-9	.	TGTGCCAGCAGCTTAGGGGCAGAAGAGACCCAGTACTTC	CASSLGAEETQYF
TRBJ2-7	once	TRBV5-5	.	TGTGCCAGCAGCTTGGATGCTGGGAAGACCTACGAGCAGTACTTC	CASSLDAGKTYEQYF
TRBJ2-3	.	TRBV7-9	.	TGTGCCAGCAGCCCAGAGACAGGCACAGATACGCAGTATTTT	CASSPETGTDTQYF
TRBJ2-1	.	TRBV5-1	TRBD2	TGCGCCAGCAGCCAGCCGGGACTAGCGGCAAATGAGCAGTTCTTC	CASSQPGLAANEQFF
TRBJ2-5	.	TRBV11-3	TRBD2	TGTGCCAGCAGCTTGAGGGGACTAGCGGGAACGGGACAAGAGACCCAGTACTTC	CASSLRGLAGTGQETQYF
TRBJ2-2	.	TRBV19	.	TGTGCCAGTAGTAAGGCGAACACCGGGGAGCTGTTTTTT	CASSKANTGELFF
TRBJ1-5	.	TRBV6-6	.	TGTGCCAGCAGTTACTCGGGGGGCCGCCAGCCCCAGCATTTT	CASSYSGGRQPQHF
TRBJ1-2	.	TRBV6-5	TRBD1	TGTGCCAGAAAGACTTCGACAGGGAACTATGGCTACACCTTC	CARKTSTGNYGYTF
TRBJ2-4	.	TRBV11-3	.	TGTGCCAGCACCCGTTACGGGGACATTCAGTACTTC	CASTRYGDIQYF
TRBJ2-3	.	TRBV6-5	.	TGTGCCAGCAGTGCCTTCCGGAGCACAGATACGCAGTATTTT	CASSAFRSTDTQYF
TRBJ2-5	.	TRBV5-1	.	TGCGCCAGCAGCCCCTTCGCGGGGTCCGAGACCCAGTACTTC	CASSPFAGSETQYF
TRBJ2-3	.	TRBV7-7	.	TGTGCCAGCAGCTTAGGGGTTTCTAGCACAGATACGCAGTATTTT	CASSLGVSSTDTQYF
TRBJ1-1	.	TRBV11-3	.	TGTGCCAGCAGCTTAAACTGGGCAGGGGAAGCTTTCTTT	CASSLNWAGEAFF
TRBJ2-3	.	TRBV6-1	TRBD2	TGTGCCAGCAGTGACTTGGGCGGGAGTAAAGAAGATACGCAGTATTTT	CASSDLGGSKEDTQYF
TRBJ2-3	.	TRBV7-9	.	TGTGCCAGCAGCTTAAGTGACTCGTCAGATACGCAGTATTTT	CASSLSDSSDTQYF